This T cell receptor beta chain was observed in a study of blood T cell repertoires in COVID-19. At the level of the study: COVID-19 samples from acute and convalescent phases originated in the United States, Italy and Spain. PBMCs, B-cell-depleted T cells, or T cells were the source of the cDNA or gDNA that made up the material.

Authors' processing steps: From reference gene primer amplification, estimates of nucleated cell counts were derived. Libraries were prepared by immunoSEQ multiplex PCR; TCRdb keeps only in-frame clonotypes and omits some of them. The V and J calls and the clone size are those of that table, but D and trimming were determined from the DNA. Of 300,000 to 400,000 clones listed, approximately 89% were seen once; the top ten hold more than 3%. J lost 6 bases, V lost 0 bases, and 4 bases had no gene match. The CDR3 has 15 residues. The germline V gene encodes CDR1 SGDLS and CDR2 YYNGEE. The chain combines TRBV9 with TRBJ2-1; 9 bases line up with TRBD2. The origin of this receptor is a woman younger than 30 who had recovered from COVID-19. What was sequenced was peripheral blood. CDR3 DNA: TGTGCCAGCAGCGTAGACCCGACTAGCGGCAATGAGCAGTTCTTC. This gives the protein CASSVDPTSGNEQFF.